This TCR beta chain emerged from a study of cytomegalovirus exposure and HLA in healthy donors. Study-wide results and limits: It was only CMV serostatus that was available as immune exposure information. Upon later analysis, TCR association rates were observed to vary by HLA locus, being highest for DRB1 and lowest for HLA-C. Per a prior analysis, the majority of TCR beta V segments were productive roughly 90% or roughly 30% of the time.

About this clone itself: Its antigen remains unknown.

The CDR3 contains 15 residues. The ends were cut back, 0 bases at V and 2 bases at J, with 9 bases in the middle. Germline CDR1 reads SGDLS; CDR2 reads YYNGEE. PCR used 60 Vbeta primers and 13 Jbeta primers. Clones were read by immunoSEQ multiplex PCR, and TCRdb kept only the in-frame ones, dropping some. The sample lists 150,000 to 200,000 clones, about 75% occurring once. Sequenced material: PBMCs. This sequence originates from a female donor in good health and CMV-seronegative. The J gene is TRBJ2-4, the V gene TRBV9; D might be TRBD2 (5 bases). CDR3 protein: CASSVAGSPKNIQYF. CDR3 coding DNA: TGTGCCAGCAGCGTAGCGGGGTCTCCCAAAAACATTCAGTACTTC.